These 26 T cell receptor beta chains share one sample of origin, sequenced in a study of control samples from healthy donors and cancer patients. Libraries were prepared by immunoSEQ multiplex PCR; TCRdb keeps only in-frame clonotypes and omits some of them. The sample holds approximately 76,000 clones, 70% to 85% seen once. The specimen was PBMCs. The receptors stem from a man aged 60 to 69 with head and neck cancer.

The chain carries TRBV4-2 and TRBJ2-3, with 8 positions matching TRBD2. The V gene's germline CDR1 is LGHNA and CDR2 YNFKEQ. The CDR3 is 16 amino acids. The junction had 7 bases not matched to a gene; V was cut back by 1 base and J by 4 bases. CDR3 sequence reads: CASSQGLRAGADTQYF. The DNA of the CDR3 is TGTGCCAGCAGCCAAGGCCTTCGAGCGGGAGCAGATACGCAGTATTTT.

This chain uses TRBV4-2 with TRBJ2-1; D gene ambiguous. Between the trimmed V and J ends, which lost 1 base and 13 bases, there was a span of 20 bases. CDR1 and CDR2 (germline): LGHNA, YNFKEQ. This CDR3 has 15 amino acids. CDR3 amino acids: CASSQGHGPNTQQFF. The CDR3 bases are TGTGCCAGCAGCCAAGGCCACGGACCGAACACGCAACAGTTCTTC.

The J gene is TRBJ2-1, the V gene TRBV6-5; no clear D gene. The CDR3 length is 12 residues. With 6 bases removed from V and 7 bases from J, the gap between germline ends came to 10 bases. CDR1 is MNHEY, CDR2 SVGAGI, per germline. Written as DNA, the CDR3 is TGTGCCAGCAGATCACTGGGAAATGAGCAGTTCTTC. As protein: CASRSLGNEQFF.

This chain links TRBV7-9 with TRBJ2-1; possibly TRBD1 or TRBD2 for D (6 bases each). The V end lost 0 bases, the J end lost 7 bases, and 16 bases lay between the germline ends. CDR3 length equals 16 residues. Germline V CDR1 and CDR2: SEHNR, FQNEAQ (reference sequence). CDR3 protein: CASSLAWGDQGNEQFF. The CDR3 bases are TGTGCCAGCAGCTTAGCGTGGGGGGATCAGGGGAATGAGCAGTTCTTC.

V is TRBV27 and J is TRBJ2-7; no definite D call. Germline loops: CDR1 MNHEY, CDR2 SMNVEV (reference sequence). Trimming left V 2 bases short and J 6 bases short, with 17 bases between. CDR3 length: 15 residues. The CDR3 here is CASSLNAPSASEQYF. CDR3 nucleotide sequence: TGTGCCAGCAGTTTAAACGCGCCTTCAGCCTCCGAGCAGTACTTC.

This sequence joins TRBV3-1 (or the pseudogene TRBV3-2) and TRBJ2-7; 14 nucleotides agree with TRBD2. CDR3 length: 16 amino acids. Germline-derived CDR1 and CDR2 are LGHDT and YNNKEL (reference sequence). V lost 4 bases, J lost 3 bases, and 5 bases stayed unmatched. The CDR3 here is CASSRGLAGVGYEQYF. The CDR3 nucleotides are TGTGCCAGCAGCCGGGGACTAGCGGGAGTCGGCTACGAGCAGTACTTC.

This chain links TRBV6-5 with TRBJ2-5; possibly TRBD2 for D (6 bases). This CDR3 has 14 residues. Trimming took 5 bases from V and 5 from J, leaving 15 bases between them. Germline assignment: CDR1 MNHEY and CDR2 SVGAGI. CDR3 sequence: CASSKVGGRETQYF. CDR3 coding DNA: TGTGCCAGCAGTAAGGTCGGAGGGCGGGAGACCCAGTACTTC.

This clone has a single count. The V call is TRBV5-1, the J call TRBJ2-1, with D possibly called TRBD1 or TRBD2 (5 bases each). V was pared by 5 bases and J by 3 bases, with 12 bases between. The CDR3 spans 14 residues. Looked up from germline, CDR1 is SGHRS and CDR2 is YFSETQ. The CDR3 region is CASSSGTLYNEQFF. CDR3 sequence (DNA): TGCGCCAGCAGTTCCGGGACGCTCTACAATGAGCAGTTCTTC.

V is TRBV27 and J is TRBJ2-7; D is undetermined. The V gene's germline CDR1 is MNHEY and CDR2 SMNVEV (reference sequence). The CDR3 length is 14 residues. Deletions cut 6 bases from V and 0 bases from J, with 12 bases between. CDR3 bases: TGTGCCAGCAGCCCCGCCGCGGTCTCCTACGAGCAGTACTTC. This sequence encodes CASSPAAVSYEQYF.

There are a few counts of this clone. The V and J genes are TRBV28 and TRBJ2-7; 7 bases line up with TRBD1. The trim removed 1 base at V and 2 bases at J, leaving 5 bases unmatched. CDR1 is MDHEN and CDR2 is SYDVKM in the germline V gene. The CDR3 loop spans 15 amino acids. The CDR3 DNA sequence: TGTGCCAGCAGTTTATTACTAACAGGGGCCTACGAGCAGTACTTC. It specifies CASSLLLTGAYEQYF.

This clone was seen just once. This chain uses TRBV28 with TRBJ1-5, with 7 bases matching TRBD1. J gave up 9 bases and V 4 bases, and 3 bases lay outside the gene matches. The CDR3 sequence is 12 residues long. CDR1 is MDHEN, CDR2 SYDVKM, per germline. The CDR3 is CASSSGGRPQHF. CDR3 nucleotides: TGTGCCAGCAGTTCAGGGGGTCGGCCCCAGCATTTT. The full variable domain, completed using reference TRBV28 and TRBJ1-5, is DVKVTQSSRYLVKRTGEKVFLECVQDMDHENMFWYRQDPGLGLRLIYFSYDVKMKEKGDIPEGYSVSREKKERFSLILESASTNQTSMYLCASSSGGRPQHFGDGTRLSIL.

The V gene is TRBV5-6, the J gene TRBJ2-3; 10 bases agree with TRBD2. V shed 4 bases, J shed 5 bases, and the junction held 10 bases outside the gene matches. The CDR3 consists of 16 residues. CDR1 is SGHDT and CDR2 is YYEEEE in the germline V gene. CDR3 DNA: TGTGCCAGCAGCCCGAGCGGGAGGGCCACGATAGATACGCAGTATTTT. The encoded protein is CASSPSGRATIDTQYF.

This clone was detected a few times. The rearrangement uses TRBV7-2 and TRBJ2-7; 9 bases are a match to TRBD2. V lost 5 bases and J lost 10; bases outside the gene matches: 12. Germline V gene sequence: CDR1 SGHTA, CDR2 FQGNSA. The CDR3 has 14 residues. The CDR3 spells CASSAGGGGYGQYF. DNA for the CDR3: TGTGCCAGCAGCGCGGGGGGGGGCGGATACGGCCAGTACTTC.

The chain couples TRBV27 to TRBJ2-1, with 8 bases aligning to TRBD1. The CDR3 has 17 amino acids. Germline CDR1 is MNHEY and CDR2 is SMNVEV (reference sequence). Germline trimming cut 5 bases from V and 9 bases from J; bases unmatched to any gene: 18. The CDR3 protein is CASSTFTGTGVSGEQFF. CDR3 bases: TGTGCCAGCAGTACGTTTACCGGGACAGGTGTGAGTGGTGAGCAGTTCTTC.

The chain employs TRBV10-3 and TRBJ2-7; weak D call: TRBD2 (5 bases). CDR1 and CDR2 (germline): ENHRY, SYGVKD. V was cut by 0 bases and J by 3 bases, with 15 bases left in between. This CDR3 has 16 amino acids. In nucleotides, the CDR3 is TGTGCCATCAGTGAGTCGGGGAGCCTTGGAGGCTACGAGCAGTACTTC. Protein sequence: CAISESGSLGGYEQYF.

The chain links TRBV19 to TRBJ2-3, with TRBD2 as a possible D gene (5 bases). V lost 10 bases and J 2 bases, leaving 13 bases between the germline ends. The germline CDR1 and CDR2 sequences are LNHDA and SQIVND (reference sequence). The CDR3 loop spans 13 amino acids. The CDR3 nucleotides are TGTGCCACACGGGGTATATCCACAGATACGCAGTATTTT. Protein sequence: CATRGISTDTQYF.

This clone was picked up one time. V and J are TRBV5-1 and TRBJ1-5, with D unresolved. The CDR3 runs to 13 residues. Trimming left V 1 base short and J 2 bases short, with 4 bases between. Per germline, CDR1 SGHRS and CDR2 YFSETQ. The CDR3 bases are TGCGCCAGCAGCTTGTTCGGCAATCAGCCCCAGCATTTT. Residues: CASSLFGNQPQHF.

The chain recombines TRBV27 with TRBJ1-1; a weak D match, TRBD1 (6 bases). The germline gives CDR1 MNHEY, CDR2 SMNVEV (reference sequence). V was trimmed by 5 bases and J by 7 bases, leaving 14 bases between them. The CDR3 has 13 residues. For the CDR3, the DNA is TGTGCCAGCAGTGAGTGGGGGCGAGGTGAAGCTTTCTTT. It yields the protein CASSEWGRGEAFF.

The chain recombines TRBV11-2 with TRBJ2-7, with D unresolved. Germline V gene lookup returns CDR1 SGHAT and CDR2 FQNNGV. The V end was cut by 4 bases, the J end by 3 bases, with 13 bases between. CDR3 size: 14 residues. Written as DNA, the CDR3 is TGTGCCAGCAGCTCTCTCCGTTTTTACTACGAGCAGTACTTC. It encodes CASSSLRFYYEQYF.

This sequence joins TRBV6-5 and TRBJ1-6; 10 nucleotides match TRBD1. The V segment lost 6 bases and the J segment 8 bases; nucleotides outside the gene matches: 7. The CDR3 totals 15 residues. Germline lookup yields CDR1 MNHEY and CDR2 SVGAGI. The CDR3 DNA reads TGTGCCAGCAGCCAATCGACAGGGGGCGATTCACCCCTCCACTTT. It translates to CASSQSTGGDSPLHF.

This rearrangement joins TRBV7-6 to TRBJ2-5; 14 bases fit TRBD2. With V trimmed by 5 bases and J by 4 bases, 9 bases remained unmatched. Germline values: CDR1 SGHVS, CDR2 FNYEAQ. This CDR3 comprises 17 residues. Here the CDR3 DNA reads TGTGCCAGCAGCCCGGGGACTAGCGGGAGAGCCGGAGAGACCCAGTACTTC. It encodes CASSPGTSGRAGETQYF. Filled out from reference TRBV7-6 and TRBJ2-5, the complete variable domain reads GAGVSQSPRYKVTKRGQDVALRCDPISGHVSLYWYRQALGQGPEFLTYFNYEAQQDKSGLPNDRFSAERPEGSISTLTIQRTEQRDSAMYRCASSPGTSGRAGETQYFGPGTRLLVL.

This clone was detected a few times. J is TRBJ1-2 and V is TRBV27; a weak D match, TRBD1 (6 bases). V lost 6 bases, J lost 7 bases, and 12 bases lay in between. Germline CDR1 and CDR2: MNHEY and SMNVEV (reference sequence). The CDR3 length is 12 residues. The CDR3 is CASRVQGGGYTF. The DNA for the CDR3 is TGTGCCAGCAGAGTACAGGGAGGTGGCTACACCTTC.

The CDR3 bases are TGCGCCAGCAGCTGGAATCAGGGAGACGAGCAGTACTTC. It yields the protein CASSWNQGDEQYF. The chain is built from TRBV5-1 and TRBJ2-7; tentatively, D is TRBD1 or TRBD2 (5 bases each). The germline V gene encodes CDR1 SGHRS and CDR2 YFSETQ. V gave up 3 bases and J gave up 5 bases, with 12 bases separating them. CDR3 length: 13 amino acids.

The chain recombines TRBV18 with TRBJ1-5; D is ambiguous. Germline V gene sequence: CDR1 KGHSH, CDR2 LQKENI. The CDR3 consists of 15 residues. The germline V and J ends were trimmed by 3 bases and 1 base, with 10 bases remaining between them. The CDR3 coding sequence is TGTGCCAGCTCACCGGCAGGTGACAGCAATCAGCCCCAGCATTTT. This translates into CASSPAGDSNQPQHF. The variable domain in full, with the rest retrieved from reference TRBV18 and TRBJ1-5, is NAGVMQNPRHLVRRRGQEARLRCSPMKGHSHVYWYRQLPEEGLKFMVYLQKENIIDESGMPKERFSAEFPKEGPSILRIQQVVRGDSAAYFCASSPAGDSNQPQHFGDGTRLSIL.

The V call is TRBV19, the J call TRBJ2-5; 8 nucleotides agree with TRBD2. This CDR3 has 14 amino acids. The trim removed 7 bases at V and 5 bases at J, leaving 9 bases unmatched. Germline lookup yields CDR1 LNHDA and CDR2 SQIVND (reference sequence). The CDR3 loop reads CASMASGSGETQYF. The DNA for the CDR3 is TGTGCCAGTATGGCCAGCGGGAGTGGCGAGACCCAGTACTTC.

The chain couples TRBV6-5 to TRBJ1-2; 7 bases match TRBD1. This CDR3 has 15 residues. V was pared by 6 bases and J by 8 bases, with 15 bases of the junction left unmatched. Germline CDR1 is MNHEY and CDR2 is SVGAGI. Here the CDR3 DNA reads TGTGCCAGCAGATTTGGTCGACAGGGCGCACGGGGCTACACCTTC. This encodes CASRFGRQGARGYTF.